The 15 T cell receptor beta chains reported below all come from one sample, sequenced in a study of CD8 T cells in Susac syndrome (dated by TCRdb to between 2018 and 2020). The library came from the immunoSEQ multiplex PCR assay. RNA was extracted using the RNeasy kit, and roughly 0.5 to 1 ug of the RNA was reverse transcribed with random hexamers. TCRdb applied fastp at Q25 and MiXCR to the public reads, then kept only in-frame beta chains. CDR3 protein sequences are deduplicated, and each keeps its most common genes and DNA. The sample table holds roughly 150,000 distinct CDR3 sequences, of which around 94% were seen once. About 0.1% of the sample is held by the ten biggest clonotypes. Sequencing was done on a sample of CD4+ T cells from PBMCs. All receptors come from a human donor with multiple sclerosis.

V is TRBV7-9 and J is TRBJ1-3; D ambiguous. V shed 0 bases and J shed 4 bases, with 7 bases lying between them. The CDR3 runs to 14 residues. Germline CDR1 SEHNR, CDR2 FQNEAQ (reference sequence). This CDR3 reads CASSLAVIGNTIYF. The CDR3 region has the DNA TGTGCCAGCAGCTTAGCCGTAATCGGAAACACCATATATTTT. The variable domain in full, completed from reference TRBV7-9 and TRBJ1-3, reads DTGVSQNPRHKITKRGQNVTFRCDPISEHNRLYWYRQTLGQGPEFLTYFQNEAQLEKSRLLSDRFSAERPKGSFSTLEIQRTEQGDSAMYLCASSLAVIGNTIYFGEGSWLTVV.

This chain joins TRBV19 and TRBJ1-5; no clear D gene. V shed 5 bases and J shed 7 bases, with 9 bases lying between them. CDR1 is LNHDA and CDR2 is SQIVND in the germline V gene (reference sequence). The CDR3 is 12 amino acids. The CDR3 reads CASSYAEQPQHF. Written as DNA, the CDR3 is TGTGCCAGTAGTTACGCAGAGCAGCCCCAGCATTTT.

The rearrangement links TRBV7-8 to TRBJ2-7; 12 positions match TRBD2. The germline CDR1 and CDR2 sequences are SGHVS and FQNEAQ. Losses at the gene ends were 1 base for V and 1 base for J; bases not matched to a gene: 8. The CDR3 sequence is 18 residues long. The DNA of the CDR3 is TGTGCCAGCAGCTTAGGTTCTAGCGGGAGGGCCCAGTCCTACGAGCAGTACTTC. It codes for CASSLGSSGRAQSYEQYF.

V gene TRBV7-8 combines with J gene TRBJ2-4; the D gene could be TRBD1 or TRBD2 (6 bases each). Germline V gene lookup returns CDR1 SGHVS and CDR2 FQNEAQ. Deletions cut 0 bases from V and 12 bases from J, with 15 bases between. The CDR3 sequence is 14 residues long. In DNA form, the CDR3 reads TGTGCCAGCAGCTTAGCGCTCGGGGGCCTCTCTCAGTACTTC. Amino acids: CASSLALGGLSQYF.

The chain carries TRBV5-1 and TRBJ2-2; TRBD1 aligns across 8 bases. The V gene end was trimmed by 4 bases and the J gene end by 7 bases; junction bases not matched to a gene: 9. CDR1 is SGHRS and CDR2 is YFSETQ in the germline V gene. This CDR3 region has 15 residues. The CDR3 loop reads CASSLVGTGRGELFF. The CDR3 nucleotides read TGCGCCAGCAGCCTGGTAGGGACAGGACGCGGGGAGCTGTTTTTT.

J is TRBJ1-1 and V is TRBV30; no reliable D call. Germline V CDR1 and CDR2: GTSNPN, SVGIG (reference sequence). The CDR3 spans 13 residues. Trimming took 4 bases from V and 1 from J, leaving 10 bases between them. The CDR3 DNA sequence: TGTGCCTGGACGGTCTTTGCGAACACTGAAGCTTTCTTT. This translates into CAWTVFANTEAFF.

V is TRBV6-5 and J is TRBJ1-1; D is unclear. Trimming shortened V by 7 bases and J by 8 bases, and 11 bases separated the two germline ends. Germline V gene sequence: CDR1 MNHEY, CDR2 SVGAGI. The CDR3 loop spans 11 amino acids. Here the CDR3 DNA reads TGTGCCAGCACCACCCGAGGAGAAGCTTTCTTT. Residues: CASTTRGEAFF.

The chain uses TRBV19 and TRBJ2-7, with 8 bases matching TRBD2. Trimming at V came to 0 bases and at J to 0 bases, leaving 10 bases not matched to a gene. The V gene's germline CDR1 is LNHDA and CDR2 SQIVND (reference sequence). CDR3 size: 18 residues. In nucleotides, the CDR3 is TGTGCCAGTAGTATAGACCTGTATAGCGGGGAAGCCTCCTACGAGCAGTACTTC. This sequence encodes CASSIDLYSGEASYEQYF.

This sequence joins TRBV7-2 and TRBJ2-7; 8 bases align to TRBD1. The trim removed 6 bases at V and 6 bases at J, leaving 7 bases unmatched. In germline, CDR1 is SGHTA, CDR2 FQGNSA. This CDR3 contains 13 residues. The CDR3: CASSRQGISEQYF. CDR3 coding DNA: TGTGCCAGCAGTCGACAGGGGATCTCCGAGCAGTACTTC.

The J gene is TRBJ2-3, the V gene TRBV9; tentatively, D is TRBD2 (5 bases). CDR3 length: 16 residues. The germline V gene has CDR1 SGDLS and CDR2 YYNGEE. The germline V and J ends were trimmed by 4 bases and 5 bases, with 20 bases remaining between them. CDR3 bases: TGTGCCAGCAGCCTACTTACATTTGGGAGTGTAGATACGCAGTATTTT. Its protein is CASSLLTFGSVDTQYF.

This clonotype was recorded only once. V gene TRBV20-1 combines with J gene TRBJ2-1; 9 bases are shared with TRBD2. V gave up 3 bases and J gave up 7 bases; unmatched junction bases: 4. This CDR3 is built from 13 residues. Germline-derived CDR1 and CDR2 are DFQATT and SNEGSKA (reference sequence). CDR3 sequence: CSASSGLANEQFF. The CDR3 DNA sequence: TGCAGTGCTAGCTCCGGACTAGCGAATGAGCAGTTCTTC.

CDR3 amino acids: CASSFSGGTYEQYF. The CDR3 DNA reads TGCGCCAGCAGCTTTTCGGGGGGTACCTACGAGCAGTACTTC. The chain uses TRBV5-1 and TRBJ2-7, with 7 bases fitting TRBD2. The length of the CDR3 is 14 residues. Germline V lookup: CDR1 SGHRS, CDR2 YFSETQ. The ends lost 2 bases at V and 2 bases at J; junction bases unmatched: 4.

The gene calls are TRBV5-6 and TRBJ2-7; a weak D match, TRBD2 (6 bases). The CDR3 totals 15 residues. The V end was cut by 3 bases, the J end by 0 bases, with 13 bases between. The germline V gene encodes CDR1 SGHDT and CDR2 YYEEEE. CDR3: CASSSPGLRSYEQYF. The DNA for the CDR3 is TGTGCCAGCAGCTCTCCGGGACTTCGCTCCTACGAGCAGTACTTC.

The chain joins TRBV20-1 to TRBJ1-1; D unresolved. V was shortened by 2 bases and J by 3 bases, with 10 bases between the two germline ends. CDR1 and CDR2 (germline): DFQATT, SNEGSKA (reference sequence). This CDR3 has 13 residues. The CDR3 reads CSARPQRYTEAFF. The CDR3 DNA reads as TGCAGTGCTAGACCTCAGAGGTACACTGAAGCTTTCTTT.

The chain links TRBV4-2 to TRBJ1-1; D remains unclear. The CDR3 loop spans 16 amino acids. The V gene's germline CDR1 is LGHNA and CDR2 YNFKEQ. Trimming pared 3 bases from V and 11 bases from J, leaving 25 bases between. The CDR3 loop reads CASSHPGRDSGTWAFF. The CDR3 DNA reads as TGTGCCAGCAGCCACCCGGGGAGGGATAGCGGAACTTGGGCTTTCTTT.